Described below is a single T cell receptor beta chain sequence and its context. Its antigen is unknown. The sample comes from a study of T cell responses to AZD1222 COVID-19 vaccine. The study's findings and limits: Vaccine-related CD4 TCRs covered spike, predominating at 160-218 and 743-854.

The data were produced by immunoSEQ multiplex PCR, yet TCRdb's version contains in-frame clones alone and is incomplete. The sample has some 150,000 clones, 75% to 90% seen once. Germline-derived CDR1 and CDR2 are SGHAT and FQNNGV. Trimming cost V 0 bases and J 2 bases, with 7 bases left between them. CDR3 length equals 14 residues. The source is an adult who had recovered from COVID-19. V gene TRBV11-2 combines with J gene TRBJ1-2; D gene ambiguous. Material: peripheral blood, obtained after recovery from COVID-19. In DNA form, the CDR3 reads TGTGCCAGCAGCTTAGATTTGAACAACTATGGCTACACCTTC. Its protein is CASSLDLNNYGYTF. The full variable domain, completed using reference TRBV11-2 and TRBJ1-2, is EAGVAQSPRYKIIEKRQSVAFWCNPISGHATLYWYQQILGQGPKLLIQFQNNGVVDDSQLPKDRFSAERLKGVDSTLKIQPAKLEDSAVYLCASSLDLNNYGYTFGSGTRLTVV.